Listed below are T cell receptor beta chains from one sample, sequenced in a study of human T cells and chemical hapten exposure. TCRdb fed the RACE reads into MiXCR, producing one record per CDR3 protein. The table has tens of thousands of distinct CDR3 sequences, around 3% seen once. The sample consisted of whole blood, taken in connection with sensitization to the hapten diphenylcyclopropenone (DPC). These receptor sequences come from a man aged 35 to 55 with alopecia areata. Some clones in this sample may be carry-over from other donors' samples. CDR3s leave out the opening cysteine and the closing phenylalanine or tryptophan.

J gene: TRBJ1-1
V gene: TRBV2
CDR3 protein: ASRASTVNTEAF

J gene: TRBJ2-1
V gene: TRBV7-9
CDR3 protein: ASSLGTSGIENEQF

J gene: TRBJ2-2
V gene: TRBV5-1
CDR3 protein: ASSFTIGTGELF

J gene: TRBJ2-1
V gene: TRBV20-1
CDR3 protein: SAGSGSSYNEQF

J gene: TRBJ1-2
V gene: TRBV28
CDR3 protein: ASSLSGAANGYT

J gene: TRBJ2-3
V gene: TRBV27
CDR3 protein: ASSLIPSTSGRVRGTDTQY

J gene: TRBJ1-1
V gene: TRBV6-1
CDR3 protein: ASSSRRAGGDTQNTEAF

J gene: TRBJ2-1
V gene: TRBV11-3
CDR3 protein: ASSPGGAGGLNEQF

J gene: TRBJ2-2
V gene: TRBV5-1
CDR3 protein: ASSSRGQHGELF

J gene: TRBJ2-3
V gene: TRBV29-1
CDR3 protein: SVVVTREY

J gene: TRBJ2-7
V gene: TRBV6-5
CDR3 protein: ASSRGGSDEQY

J gene: TRBJ2-7
V gene: TRBV27
CDR3 protein: ASSYRSAYEQY

J gene: TRBJ2-1
V gene: TRBV28
CDR3 protein: ASSSQPGRWVNEQF

J gene: TRBJ2-7
V gene: TRBV6-5
CDR3 protein: ASSSGTGGSYEQY

J gene: TRBJ2-1
V gene: TRBV24-1
CDR3 protein: ATSDGAGEYNEQF

J gene: TRBJ2-4
V gene: TRBV7-9
CDR3 protein: ASSSTGSAKNIQY

J gene: TRBJ2-7
V gene: TRBV27
CDR3 protein: ASSFAWGLAGAEQY

J gene: TRBJ2-5
V gene: TRBV6-5
CDR3 protein: ASSYQGQETQY

J gene: TRBJ2-4
V gene: TRBV12-3/TRBV12-4
CDR3 protein: ASRGQGAMDIQY

J gene: TRBJ1-2
V gene: TRBV20-1
CDR3 protein: SARHDRARGYT

J gene: TRBJ2-1
V gene: TRBV30
CDR3 protein: AWSGGLAVNEQF

J gene: TRBJ2-1
V gene: TRBV12-3/TRBV12-4
CDR3 protein: ASSWGGSGNEQF

J gene: TRBJ1-5
V gene: TRBV28
CDR3 protein: ASSPLHSNQPQH

J gene: TRBJ2-2
V gene: TRBV18
CDR3 protein: ASSPPPGATGELF

J gene: TRBJ2-5
V gene: TRBV7-9
CDR3 protein: ASSSGLGETQY

J gene: TRBJ2-1
V gene: TRBV6-5
CDR3 protein: ASSSRTSGFAYNEQF

J gene: TRBJ1-1
V gene: TRBV5-1
CDR3 protein: ASSLGRGGTEAF

J gene: TRBJ2-7
V gene: TRBV7-3
CDR3 protein: ASSLNPGPLNEQY

J gene: TRBJ2-1
V gene: TRBV5-1
CDR3 protein: ASSLPVVAGAYNEQF

J gene: TRBJ1-1
V gene: TRBV20-1
CDR3 protein: SADPGRWNTEAF

J gene: TRBJ2-7
V gene: TRBV20-1
CDR3 protein: SALAFPYEQY

J gene: TRBJ2-5
V gene: TRBV18
CDR3 protein: ASSPVEETQY